This TCR beta chain was identified in a study of shared clonotypes between healthy human individuals. On the study more broadly: Every donor yielded three CD4 naive, three CD4 memory, two CD8 naive and one CD8 memory plate.

In the case of this clone: Its antigen is unidentified.

The V gene end was trimmed by 5 bases and the J gene end by 4 bases; junction bases not matched to a gene: 1. The V gene's germline CDR1 is LNHDA and CDR2 SQIVND (reference sequence). The CDR3 contains 14 residues. The method was immunoSEQ multiplex PCR; TCRdb's version includes in-frame clones alone and lacks a portion of them. The sample shows about 800,000 clones, 96% of them seen only once. Study-wide results and limits: Roughly 4.7% was the fraction of naive CD4 clonotypes found shared across a few donors. Memory subsets generally showed smaller estimated richness than naive subsets did.

It was CD45RO-negative cells, positively selected for CCR7, that made up naive CD8 cells, with terminally differentiated effector memory CD45RA+ cells excluded. HIV-negative, healthy adults without recent acute infections or vaccinations were the donors. Sequenced input: naive CD8+ T cells sorted from blood. The chain joins TRBV19 to TRBJ2-1; TRBD2 matches 11 bases. The sequence came from a man aged 25-45 years in good health. The DNA of the CDR3 is TGTGCCAGTAGTCGACTAGCGGGATACAATGAGCAGTTCTTC. Protein sequence: CASSRLAGYNEQFF. Based on the CDR3 plus reference TRBV19 and TRBJ2-1, the full variable domain is DGGITQSPKYLFRKEGQNVTLSCEQNLNHDAMYWYRQDPGQGLRLIYYSQIVNDFQKGDIAEGYSVSREKKESFPLTVTSAQKNPTAFYLCASSRLAGYNEQFFGPGTRLTVL.